This passage covers 5 T cell receptor beta chains from one sample sequenced in a study of cytomegalovirus exposure and HLA in healthy donors. PCR primers comprised 60 Vbeta and 13 Jbeta primers. Assay used: immunoSEQ multiplex PCR; TCRdb lists only in-frame clones, some missing. In the table there are some 130,000 clones, roughly 83% of which are singletons. The sample was PBMCs. Receptors originate from a man aged 40-50 years in good health and CMV-seronegative.

There are a few counts of this clone. This chain links TRBV9 with TRBJ1-4, with unresolved D. There are 15 residues in the CDR3. Deletions cut 4 bases from V and 0 bases from J, with 10 bases between. From germline, CDR1 is SGDLS and CDR2 YYNGEE. The CDR3 DNA follows: TGTGCCAGCAGCCTCCTCGGGGCAACTAATGAAAAACTGTTTTTT. Protein: CASSLLGATNEKLFF. Drawing the rest from reference TRBV9 and TRBJ1-4, the complete variable domain is DSGVTQTPKHLITATGQRVTLRCSPRSGDLSVYWYQQSLDQGLQFLIQYYNGEERAKGNILERFSAQQFPDLHSELNLSSLELGDSALYFCASSLLGATNEKLFFGSGTQLSVL.

V gene TRBV7-6 combines with J gene TRBJ2-2; D not resolved. Germline V gives CDR1 SGHVS, CDR2 FNYEAQ. Trimming took 1 base from V and 0 from J, leaving 12 bases between them. The CDR3 spans 17 residues. Here the CDR3 DNA reads TGTGCCAGCAGCTTAGTTGCTCCCAGCGCGAACACCGGGGAGCTGTTTTTT. This codes for CASSLVAPSANTGELFF. Supplemented by reference TRBV7-6 and TRBJ2-2, the full variable domain reads GAGVSQSPRYKVTKRGQDVALRCDPISGHVSLYWYRQALGQGPEFLTYFNYEAQQDKSGLPNDRFSAERPEGSISTLTIQRTEQRDSAMYRCASSLVAPSANTGELFFGEGSRLTVL.

The rearrangement uses TRBV28 and TRBJ2-5; 8 bases are a match to TRBD1. This CDR3 region has 16 residues. The junction had 13 bases not matched to a gene; V was cut back by 6 bases and J by 4 bases. Germline V gene data show CDR1 as MDHEN and CDR2 as SYDVKM. CDR3 in DNA: TGTGCCAGCAGCCTTATCCAGGGGGCGCTTTCAGAGACCCAGTACTTC. Encoded protein: CASSLIQGALSETQYF.

In nucleotides, the CDR3 is TGTGCCAGCAGCGTAGACCCAGGGGGAGATTCACCCCTCCACTTT. This gives the protein CASSVDPGGDSPLHF. The chain has TRBV9 and TRBJ1-6; 7 nucleotides align to TRBD1. Trimming at V came to 0 bases and at J to 8 bases, leaving 5 bases not matched to a gene. CDR1 is SGDLS and CDR2 is YYNGEE in the germline V gene. This CDR3 comprises 15 residues.

The chain is built from TRBV19 and TRBJ2-1, with D hard to call. The CDR3 totals 15 residues. Per germline, CDR1 LNHDA and CDR2 SQIVND (reference sequence). The V end lost 0 bases, the J end lost 3 bases, and 9 bases lay between the germline ends. The CDR3 protein is CASSIDWSGYNEQFF. CDR3 sequence (DNA): TGTGCCAGTAGTATAGATTGGAGTGGCTACAATGAGCAGTTCTTC.